Detailed here is one TCR beta chain. This sample was taken from a study of molecular identifiers for immune sequencing clone quantification. TCRdb ran MiXCR on the PCR reads and lists one entry per CDR3 protein. The table shows a few hundred thousand distinct CDR3 sequences, with 25% occurring only once. This clonotype originated in a human donor in good health. Some libraries in this study had Jurkat cell RNA spiked in. Sequenced sample: naive CD8+ T cells from blood, with Jurkat cell RNA spiked in. Noted subset: FACS-sorted CD8+CD4-CCR7+CD45RA+ naive T cells.

The CDR3 bases are TGTGCCAGCAGCAAAGGTACAGACGAGCTTGAAAAACTGTTTTTT. It yields the protein CASSKGTDELEKLFF. The chain couples TRBV7-9 to TRBJ1-4; D is uncertain. Germline values: CDR1 SEHNR, CDR2 FQNEAQ (reference sequence). This CDR3 has 15 residues. Trimming cost V 5 bases and J 7 bases, with 17 bases left between them.